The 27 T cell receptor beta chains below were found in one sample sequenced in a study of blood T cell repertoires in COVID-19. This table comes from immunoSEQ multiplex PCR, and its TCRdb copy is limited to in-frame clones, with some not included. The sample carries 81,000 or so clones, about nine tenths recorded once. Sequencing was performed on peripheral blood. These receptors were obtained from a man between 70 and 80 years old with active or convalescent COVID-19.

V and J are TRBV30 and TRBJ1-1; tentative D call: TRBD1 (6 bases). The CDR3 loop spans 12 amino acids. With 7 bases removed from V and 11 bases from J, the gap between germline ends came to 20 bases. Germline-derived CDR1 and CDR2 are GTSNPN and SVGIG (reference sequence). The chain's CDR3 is CALDVGQGTAFF. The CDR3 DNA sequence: TGTGCCTTGGACGTAGGGCAGGGGACGGCTTTCTTT.

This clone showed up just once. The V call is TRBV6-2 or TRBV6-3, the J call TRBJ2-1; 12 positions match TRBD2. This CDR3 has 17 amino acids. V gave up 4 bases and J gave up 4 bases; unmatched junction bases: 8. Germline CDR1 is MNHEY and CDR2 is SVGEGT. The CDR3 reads CASSFPLAGGWYNEQFF. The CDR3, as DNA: TGTGCCAGCAGTTTCCCCCTAGCGGGGGGGTGGTACAATGAGCAGTTCTTC.

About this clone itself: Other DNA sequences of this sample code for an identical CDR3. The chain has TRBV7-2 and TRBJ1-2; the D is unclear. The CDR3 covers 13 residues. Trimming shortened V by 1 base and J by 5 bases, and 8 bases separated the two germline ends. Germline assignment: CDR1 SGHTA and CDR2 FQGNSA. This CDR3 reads CASSLGQLYGYTF. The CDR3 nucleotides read TGTGCCAGCAGCTTAGGTCAGTTATATGGCTACACCTTC.

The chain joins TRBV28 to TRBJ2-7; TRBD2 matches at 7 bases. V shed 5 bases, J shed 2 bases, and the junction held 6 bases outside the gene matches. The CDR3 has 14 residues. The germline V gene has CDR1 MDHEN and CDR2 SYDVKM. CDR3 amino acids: CASSRGDLAYEQYF. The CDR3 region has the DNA TGTGCCAGCAGTCGGGGGGACCTAGCCTACGAGCAGTACTTC.

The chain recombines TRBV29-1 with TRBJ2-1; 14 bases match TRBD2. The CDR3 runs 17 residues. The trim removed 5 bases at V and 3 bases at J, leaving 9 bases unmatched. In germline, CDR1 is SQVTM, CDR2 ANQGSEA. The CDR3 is CSVQGTSGGRDYNEQFF. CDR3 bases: TGCAGCGTTCAGGGGACTAGCGGGGGAAGGGACTACAATGAGCAGTTCTTC.

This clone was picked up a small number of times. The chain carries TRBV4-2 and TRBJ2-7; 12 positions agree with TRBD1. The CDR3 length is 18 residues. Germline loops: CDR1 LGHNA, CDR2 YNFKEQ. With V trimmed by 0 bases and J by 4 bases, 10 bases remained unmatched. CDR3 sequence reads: CASSQDRPGQGAGYEQYF. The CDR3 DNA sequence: TGTGCCAGCAGCCAAGATCGGCCGGGACAGGGGGCGGGGTACGAGCAGTACTTC.

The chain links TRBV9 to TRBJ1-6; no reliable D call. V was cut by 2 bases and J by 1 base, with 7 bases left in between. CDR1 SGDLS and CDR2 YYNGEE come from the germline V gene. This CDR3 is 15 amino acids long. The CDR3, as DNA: TGTGCCAGCAGCGTGGGAGCATCCTATAATTCACCCCTCCACTTT. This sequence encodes CASSVGASYNSPLHF.

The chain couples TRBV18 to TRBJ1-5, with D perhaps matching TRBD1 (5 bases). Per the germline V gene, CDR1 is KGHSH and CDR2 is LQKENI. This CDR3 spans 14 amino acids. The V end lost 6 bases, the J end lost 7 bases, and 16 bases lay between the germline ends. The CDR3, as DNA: TGTGCCAGCTCCCCGACGGGGGTAGGCCAGCCCCAGCATTTT. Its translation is CASSPTGVGQPQHF.

CDR3 region: CASSINTDQNTEAFF. Here the CDR3 DNA reads TGTGCCAGTAGTATCAATACAGACCAGAACACTGAAGCTTTCTTT. The chain carries TRBV19 and TRBJ1-1; D is unresolved. V shed 3 bases and J shed 1 base, with 12 bases lying between them. Germline V gene data show CDR1 as LNHDA and CDR2 as SQIVND (reference sequence). The length of the CDR3 is 15 residues.

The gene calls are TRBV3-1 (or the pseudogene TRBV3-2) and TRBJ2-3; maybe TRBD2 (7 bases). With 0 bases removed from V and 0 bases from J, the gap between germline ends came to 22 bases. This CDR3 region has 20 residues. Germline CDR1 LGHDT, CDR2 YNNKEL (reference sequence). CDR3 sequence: CASSQDLGRGGAFSTDTQYF. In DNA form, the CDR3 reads TGTGCCAGCAGCCAAGATTTGGGGAGGGGGGGAGCGTTTAGCACAGATACGCAGTATTTT.

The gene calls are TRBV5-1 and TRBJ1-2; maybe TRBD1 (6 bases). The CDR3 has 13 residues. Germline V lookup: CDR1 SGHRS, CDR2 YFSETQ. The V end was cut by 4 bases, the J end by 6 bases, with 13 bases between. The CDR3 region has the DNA TGCGCCAGCAGCCCGGTGGGGGGGCATGGCTACACCTTC. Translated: CASSPVGGHGYTF.

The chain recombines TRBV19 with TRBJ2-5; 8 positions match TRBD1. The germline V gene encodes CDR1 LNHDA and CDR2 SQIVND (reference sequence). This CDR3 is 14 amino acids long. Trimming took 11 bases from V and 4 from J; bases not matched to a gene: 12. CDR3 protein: CASLAHRGAETQYF. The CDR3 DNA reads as TGTGCCTCCTTAGCGCACAGGGGGGCAGAGACCCAGTACTTC.

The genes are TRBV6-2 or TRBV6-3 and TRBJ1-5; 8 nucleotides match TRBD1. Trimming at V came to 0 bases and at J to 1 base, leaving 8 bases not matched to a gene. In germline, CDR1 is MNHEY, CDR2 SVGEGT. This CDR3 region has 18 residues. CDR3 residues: CASSYSLAGGQSNQPQHF. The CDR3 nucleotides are TGTGCCAGCAGTTACTCTCTGGCAGGGGGCCAGAGCAATCAGCCCCAGCATTTT.

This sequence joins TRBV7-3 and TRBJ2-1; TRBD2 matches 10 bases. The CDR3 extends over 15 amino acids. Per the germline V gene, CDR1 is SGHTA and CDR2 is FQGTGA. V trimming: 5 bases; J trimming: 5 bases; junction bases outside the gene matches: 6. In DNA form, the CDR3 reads TGTGCCAGCAGCGCCAGCGGGGGGGCCCACAATGAGCAGTTCTTC. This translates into CASSASGGAHNEQFF.

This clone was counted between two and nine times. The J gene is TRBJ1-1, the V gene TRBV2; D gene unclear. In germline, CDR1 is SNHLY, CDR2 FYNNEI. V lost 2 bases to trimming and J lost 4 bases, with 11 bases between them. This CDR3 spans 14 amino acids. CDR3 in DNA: TGTGCCAGCAGTGAAACGCGGGCGAGCACTGAAGCTTTCTTT. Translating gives CASSETRASTEAFF.

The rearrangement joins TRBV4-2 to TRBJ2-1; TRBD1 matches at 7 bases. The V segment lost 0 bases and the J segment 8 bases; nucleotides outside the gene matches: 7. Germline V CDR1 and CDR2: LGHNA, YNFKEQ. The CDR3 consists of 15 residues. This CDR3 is CASSQEDRELHEQFF. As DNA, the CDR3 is TGTGCCAGCAGCCAAGAAGACAGGGAATTGCATGAGCAGTTCTTC.

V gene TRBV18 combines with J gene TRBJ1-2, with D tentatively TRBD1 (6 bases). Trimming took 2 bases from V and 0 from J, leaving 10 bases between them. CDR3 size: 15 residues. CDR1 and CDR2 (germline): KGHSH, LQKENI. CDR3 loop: CASSPSTGSNYGYTF. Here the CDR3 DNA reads TGTGCCAGCTCACCATCTACAGGGTCTAACTATGGCTACACCTTC.

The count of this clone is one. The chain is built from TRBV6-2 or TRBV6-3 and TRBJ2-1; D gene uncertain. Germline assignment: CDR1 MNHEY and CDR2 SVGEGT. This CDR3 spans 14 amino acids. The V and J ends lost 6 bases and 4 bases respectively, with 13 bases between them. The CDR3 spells CASSSGWSYNEQFF. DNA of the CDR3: TGTGCCAGCAGCTCTGGATGGAGTTACAATGAGCAGTTCTTC.

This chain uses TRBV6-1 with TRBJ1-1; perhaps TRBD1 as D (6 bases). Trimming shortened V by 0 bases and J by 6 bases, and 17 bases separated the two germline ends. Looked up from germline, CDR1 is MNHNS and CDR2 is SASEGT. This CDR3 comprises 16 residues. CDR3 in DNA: TGTGCCAGCAGTGAAGCAAACAGGGTGAGCTTCGCTGAAGCTTTCTTT. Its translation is CASSEANRVSFAEAFF.

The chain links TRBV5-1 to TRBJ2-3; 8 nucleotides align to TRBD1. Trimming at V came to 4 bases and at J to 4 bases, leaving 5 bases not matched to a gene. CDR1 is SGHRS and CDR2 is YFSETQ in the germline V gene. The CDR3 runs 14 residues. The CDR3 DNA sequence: TGCGCCAGCAGCGAAGGACAGGGCTCAGATACGCAGTATTTT. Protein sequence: CASSEGQGSDTQYF.

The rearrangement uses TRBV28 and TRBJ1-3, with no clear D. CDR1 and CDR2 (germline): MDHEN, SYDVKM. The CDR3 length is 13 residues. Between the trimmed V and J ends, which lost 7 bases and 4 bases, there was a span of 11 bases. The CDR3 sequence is CASIPPGGNTIYF. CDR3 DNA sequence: TGTGCCAGCATCCCTCCGGGGGGAAACACCATATATTTT.

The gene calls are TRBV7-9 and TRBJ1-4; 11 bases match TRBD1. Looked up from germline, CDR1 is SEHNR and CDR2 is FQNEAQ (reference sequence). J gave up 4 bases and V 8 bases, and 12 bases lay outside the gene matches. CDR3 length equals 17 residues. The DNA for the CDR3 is TGTGCCAGCGGATCCCGAGGACAGGGGGCAGGTAATGAAAAACTGTTTTTT. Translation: CASGSRGQGAGNEKLFF.

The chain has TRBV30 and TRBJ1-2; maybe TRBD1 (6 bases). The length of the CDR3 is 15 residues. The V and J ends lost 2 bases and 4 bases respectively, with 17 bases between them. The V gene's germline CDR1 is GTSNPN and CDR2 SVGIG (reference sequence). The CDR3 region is CAWSLQGSNPYGYTF. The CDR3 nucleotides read TGTGCCTGGAGTTTACAGGGTTCAAACCCCTATGGCTACACCTTC.

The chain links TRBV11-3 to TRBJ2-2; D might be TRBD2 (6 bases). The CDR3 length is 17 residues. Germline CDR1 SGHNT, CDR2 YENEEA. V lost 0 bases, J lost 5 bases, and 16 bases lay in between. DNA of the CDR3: TGTGCCAGCAGCTTAGATATGGCTAGCGCGCTGACCGGGGAGCTGTTTTTT. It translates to CASSLDMASALTGELFF.

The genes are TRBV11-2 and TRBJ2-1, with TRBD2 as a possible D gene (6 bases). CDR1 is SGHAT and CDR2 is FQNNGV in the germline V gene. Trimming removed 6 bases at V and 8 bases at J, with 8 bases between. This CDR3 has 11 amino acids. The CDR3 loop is CASRRGDEQFF. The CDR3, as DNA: TGTGCCAGCAGACGCGGGGATGAGCAGTTCTTC.

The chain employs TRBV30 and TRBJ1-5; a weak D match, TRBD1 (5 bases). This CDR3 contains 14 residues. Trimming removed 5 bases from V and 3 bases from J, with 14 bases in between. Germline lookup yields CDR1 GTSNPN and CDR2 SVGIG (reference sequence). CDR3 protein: CAWAREGLNQPQHF. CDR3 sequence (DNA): TGTGCCTGGGCCCGGGAGGGACTCAATCAGCCCCAGCATTTT. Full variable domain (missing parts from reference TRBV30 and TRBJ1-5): SQTIHQWPATLVQPVGSPLSLECTVEGTSNPNLYWYRQAAGRGLQLLFYSVGIGQISSEVPQNLSASRPQDRQFILSSKKLLLSDSGFYLCAWAREGLNQPQHFGDGTRLSIL.

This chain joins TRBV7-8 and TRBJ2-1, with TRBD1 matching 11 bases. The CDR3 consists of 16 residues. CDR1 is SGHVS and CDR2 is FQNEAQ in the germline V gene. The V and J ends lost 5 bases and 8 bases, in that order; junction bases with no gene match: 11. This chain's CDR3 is CASSQRADRGLDEQFF. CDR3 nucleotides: TGTGCCAGCAGCCAAAGGGCGGACAGGGGGCTCGATGAGCAGTTCTTC.